These 24 T cell receptor beta chains originate from one sample sequenced in a study of response to subunit inactivated influenza vaccine. From the RT-PCR reads, TCRdb called clonotypes with MiXCR, one entry per CDR3 protein. The data hold 800,000 to 1,000,000 distinct CDR3 sequences, with over 20% observed a single time. The sequencing used PBMCs from blood, collected more than 4 days after vaccination. These receptors were taken from a man over 45 who received an inactivated influenza vaccine.

This clonotype was observed a few times. The chain couples TRBV12-3 or TRBV12-4 to TRBJ2-7; the D gene is possibly TRBD1 (8 bases). The CDR3 runs to 14 residues. V lost 5 bases and J 6 bases, leaving 17 bases between the germline ends. The CDR3, as DNA: TGTGCCAGCAGTCGGACAGGGAGGGGATCCGAGCAGTACTTC. Translation gives CASSRTGRGSEQYF.

This clonotype was counted only a few times. The chain is built from TRBV29-1 and TRBJ1-3; D is perhaps TRBD1 (6 bases). The CDR3 has 13 amino acids. Per germline, CDR1 SQVTM and CDR2 ANQGSEA. V was pared by 6 bases and J by 3 bases, with 12 bases between. CDR3 loop: CSVLGAFGNTIYF. CDR3 in DNA: TGCAGCGTACTGGGGGCTTTTGGAAACACCATATATTTT.

This clonotype has a handful of counts. The chain links TRBV20-1 to TRBJ1-1; D gene uncertain. The germline gives CDR1 DFQATT, CDR2 SNEGSKA (reference sequence). V lost 6 bases and J lost 5, with 13 bases in between. The CDR3 sequence is 12 residues long. CDR3 in amino acids: CSARTESTEAFF. CDR3 sequence (DNA): TGCAGTGCGCGAACAGAATCTACTGAAGCTTTCTTT.

The genes are TRBV4-2 and TRBJ2-5; TRBD1 matches at 10 bases. The ends lost 1 base at V and 4 bases at J; junction bases unmatched: 3. The CDR3 is 15 amino acids. Germline CDR1 and CDR2: LGHNA and YNFKEQ. The CDR3: CASSQGGDRGETQYF. CDR3 DNA sequence: TGTGCCAGCAGCCAAGGAGGGGACAGGGGAGAGACCCAGTACTTC.

This clonotype turned up a few times. The chain employs TRBV29-1 and TRBJ1-1, with D maybe TRBD1 (5 bases). Trimming cost V 5 bases and J 3 bases, with 16 bases left between them. The CDR3 covers 14 residues. The germline V gene encodes CDR1 SQVTM and CDR2 ANQGSEA. In DNA form, the CDR3 reads TGCAGCGTTTCCGGACCGGGGGTAGACACTGAAGCTTTCTTT. Protein product: CSVSGPGVDTEAFF.

This clonotype appeared a few times. V usage is TRBV2 and J usage is TRBJ1-3, with 8 bases that match TRBD1. This CDR3 contains 17 residues. V lost 8 bases to trimming and J lost 0 bases; unmatched junction nucleotides: 12. CDR1 is SNHLY and CDR2 is FYNNEI in the germline V gene. CDR3 region: CASLGRKTGGSGNTIYF. For the CDR3, the DNA is TGTGCCAGCCTAGGAAGGAAAACAGGGGGCTCTGGAAACACCATATATTTT.

The chain couples TRBV20-1 to TRBJ2-7; D uncertain. V lost 3 bases to trimming and J lost 6 bases, with 24 bases between them. CDR1 and CDR2 (germline): DFQATT, SNEGSKA (reference sequence). This CDR3 is built from 16 residues. The CDR3 DNA reads TGCAGTGCTAGTGGTCCCTCAGGTCCGTATTTCTTCGAGCAGTACTTC. Protein: CSASGPSGPYFFEQYF.

This clonotype was observed a few times. The V and J genes are TRBV12-3 or TRBV12-4 and TRBJ2-1; D is possibly TRBD2 (6 bases). There are 15 residues in the CDR3. Trimming pared 4 bases from V and 6 bases from J, leaving 16 bases between. The CDR3: CASSSRDWDLNEQFF. The CDR3 nucleotides read TGTGCCAGCAGTTCTAGGGACTGGGACCTCAATGAGCAGTTCTTC.

J is TRBJ2-1 and V is TRBV30, with D perhaps matching TRBD1 or TRBD2 (5 bases each). The CDR3 is made up of 14 amino acids. V dropped 3 bases and J dropped 0 bases, with 9 bases sitting between them. Germline CDR1 and CDR2: GTSNPN and SVGIG (reference sequence). As DNA, the CDR3 is TGTGCCTGGAGAAGAGGGGCCTCCTACAATGAGCAGTTCTTC. Amino acid sequence: CAWRRGASYNEQFF. Together with reference TRBV30 and TRBJ2-1, the CDR3 gives the full variable domain: SQTIHQWPATLVQPVGSPLSLECTVEGTSNPNLYWYRQAAGRGLQLLFYSVGIGQISSEVPQNLSASRPQDRQFILSSKKLLLSDSGFYLCAWRRGASYNEQFFGPGTRLTVL.

This chain links TRBV4-2 with TRBJ2-7; tentatively, D is TRBD2 (5 bases). The germline gives CDR1 LGHNA, CDR2 YNFKEQ. The CDR3 contains 15 residues. V was cut by 5 bases and J by 0 bases, with 14 bases left in between. DNA of the CDR3: TGTGCCAGCAGCTCACCGGGATCGGACTCCTACGAGCAGTACTTC. Encoded protein: CASSSPGSDSYEQYF.

The chain recombines TRBV7-2 with TRBJ2-3, with 9 bases aligning to TRBD1. Germline V CDR1 and CDR2: SGHTA, FQGNSA. This CDR3 is 13 amino acids long. Trimming at V came to 10 bases and at J to 6 bases, leaving 8 bases not matched to a gene. The CDR3 loop reads CATSGQGGDTQYF. The CDR3 nucleotides read TGTGCCACCTCGGGACAGGGTGGGGATACGCAGTATTTT.

The V gene is TRBV24-1, the J gene TRBJ2-2; no reliable D call. Trimming left V 9 bases short and J 1 base short, with 8 bases between. CDR1 and CDR2 from the germline V gene are KGHDR and SFDVKD. The CDR3 contains 13 residues. CDR3 residues: CATQHENTGELFF. Written as DNA, the CDR3 is TGTGCCACCCAGCACGAGAACACCGGGGAGCTGTTTTTT.

This rearrangement joins TRBV5-1 to TRBJ2-5, with TRBD2 matching over 9 bases. Trimming took 2 bases from V and 0 from J; bases not matched to a gene: 5. Per the germline V gene, CDR1 is SGHRS and CDR2 is YFSETQ. The length of the CDR3 is 16 residues. The CDR3 here is CASSLKAGGYQETQYF. CDR3 nucleotides: TGCGCCAGCAGCTTAAAAGCGGGGGGCTACCAAGAGACCCAGTACTTC.

This clonotype was counted between two and nine times. The J gene is TRBJ2-7, the V gene TRBV7-8; 9 bases are shared with TRBD1. V dropped 2 bases and J dropped 3; count of bases not matched to a gene: 2. CDR3 length: 14 residues. Germline V gives CDR1 SGHVS, CDR2 FQNEAQ. CDR3 nucleotide sequence: TGTGCCAGCAGCTTATTGGGACAGGGCTACGAGCAGTACTTC. Encoded protein: CASSLLGQGYEQYF.

This clonotype was recorded once. The chain has TRBV7-8 and TRBJ2-1; TRBD1 matches 8 bases. The ends lost 5 bases at V and 10 bases at J; junction bases unmatched: 10. The CDR3 totals 14 residues. Germline CDR1 is SGHVS and CDR2 is FQNEAQ. In DNA form, the CDR3 reads TGTGCCAGCAGCCTTGAGACAGGGGTCCGGGAGCAGTTCTTC. This translates into CASSLETGVREQFF.

The chain is built from TRBV28 and TRBJ2-5; D is unclear. This CDR3 has 11 amino acids. Germline V gene lookup returns CDR1 MDHEN and CDR2 SYDVKM. V lost 5 bases and J 7 bases, leaving 8 bases between the germline ends. This chain's CDR3 is CASSPEVTQYF. The CDR3 DNA sequence: TGTGCCAGCAGTCCCGAGGTGACCCAGTACTTC.

This clonotype appeared a few times. The chain carries TRBV20-1 and TRBJ2-5, with TRBD2 identical over 9 bases. V lost 6 bases, J lost 4 bases, and 3 bases stayed unmatched. Germline loops: CDR1 DFQATT, CDR2 SNEGSKA (reference sequence). The CDR3 length is 12 residues. This CDR3 is CSAPTSGETQYF. The CDR3, as DNA: TGCAGTGCCCCGACTAGCGGAGAGACCCAGTACTTC.

The V and J genes are TRBV28 and TRBJ2-1; TRBD1 is a possible D gene (5 bases). Germline CDR1 MDHEN, CDR2 SYDVKM. The CDR3 is made up of 14 amino acids. The V end lost 3 bases, the J end lost 8 bases, and 14 bases lay between the germline ends. Here the CDR3 reads CASSLSRQGHEQFF. The CDR3 DNA sequence: TGTGCCAGCAGTTTGTCTAGGCAGGGCCATGAGCAGTTCTTC.

This clonotype was found many times. The chain is built from TRBV4-1 and TRBJ2-2, with 7 positions matching TRBD2. Germline V lookup: CDR1 MGHRA, CDR2 YSYEKL. J was trimmed by 5 bases and V by 1 base; bases with no gene match: 7. The CDR3 covers 16 residues. The CDR3 spells CASSQVLRSGTGELFF. Written as DNA, the CDR3 is TGCGCCAGCAGCCAAGTCTTGCGTAGCGGGACCGGGGAGCTGTTTTTT.

This clonotype was counted only a few times. The CDR3 region has the DNA TGTGCCACCAGCAGAGATCCCGTACCCACAGACGAGCAGTACTTC. Translated: CATSRDPVPTDEQYF. The chain has TRBV15 and TRBJ2-7, with D uncertain. V was clipped by 0 bases and J by 5 bases, with 14 bases between them. Germline CDR1 reads LNHNV; CDR2 reads YYDKDF (reference sequence). The CDR3 runs 15 residues.

This chain connects TRBV7-8 to TRBJ2-1; either TRBD1 or TRBD2 may supply D (5 bases each). The germline V gene encodes CDR1 SGHVS and CDR2 FQNEAQ. This CDR3 contains 17 residues. V was shortened by 2 bases and J by 2 bases, with 16 bases between the two germline ends. CDR3 in DNA: TGTGCCAGCAGCTTAAGGGGTGAGCGGCTAACCTACAATGAGCAGTTCTTC. Translated: CASSLRGERLTYNEQFF.

This clonotype was seen ten or more times. The chain joins TRBV6-1 to TRBJ2-3; 15 bases fit TRBD2. This CDR3 comprises 14 residues. The junction had 3 bases not matched to a gene; V was cut back by 8 bases and J by 6 bases. From germline, CDR1 is MNHNS and CDR2 SASEGT. The CDR3 nucleotides read TGTGCCAGCTCCGGGACTAGCGGGAGGGATACGCAGTATTTT. It encodes CASSGTSGRDTQYF.

This clonotype was observed a few times. This CDR3 is CASSRGTDSEAFF. The CDR3 DNA follows: TGTGCCAGCAGCCGCGGCACTGACAGTGAAGCTTTCTTT. The rearrangement links TRBV7-9 to TRBJ1-1, with D possibly TRBD1 on 5 matching bases. The germline V gene encodes CDR1 SEHNR and CDR2 FQNEAQ (reference sequence). The CDR3 sequence is 13 residues long. V was pared by 5 bases and J by 7 bases, with 14 bases between.

The J gene is TRBJ2-7, the V gene TRBV19; the D gene is possibly TRBD1 (6 bases). The CDR3 consists of 13 residues. Trimming removed 8 bases at V and 0 bases at J, with 11 bases between. Germline V gives CDR1 LNHDA, CDR2 SQIVND (reference sequence). DNA of the CDR3: TGTGCCAGTGGACAGATTCACTCCTACGAGCAGTACTTC. It encodes CASGQIHSYEQYF.